Shown below are 31 T cell receptor beta chains from a single sample sequenced in a study of T cell changes during pregnancy in multiple sclerosis. The table came from immunoSEQ multiplex PCR; TCRdb's copy has only in-frame clones and leaves some out. The repertoire consists of around 74,000 clones, with approximately 91% occurring once and the leading ten covering less than 3.5%. This material consisted of peripheral blood, taken before pregnancy. These receptors were obtained from a female donor with multiple sclerosis, enrolled in a pregnancy study.

This chain connects TRBV30 to TRBJ2-7, with 14 bases identical to TRBD2. V trimming: 4 bases; J trimming: 0 bases; junction bases outside the gene matches: 14. This CDR3 has 19 residues. Germline CDR1 GTSNPN, CDR2 SVGIG (reference sequence). This CDR3 is CAWTYTRTSGRSSSYEQYF. The CDR3 coding sequence is TGTGCCTGGACCTACACCCGGACTAGCGGGAGGTCGAGCTCCTACGAGCAGTACTTC.

The chain is built from TRBV7-2 and TRBJ2-6, with D hard to call. V lost 5 bases and J lost 1, with 3 bases in between. The V gene's germline CDR1 is SGHTA and CDR2 FQGNSA. The CDR3 is 13 residues long. The CDR3 loop is CASSPSGANVLTF. The CDR3, as DNA: TGTGCCAGCAGCCCATCTGGGGCCAACGTCCTGACTTTC.

The rearrangement uses TRBV30 and TRBJ1-5; 8 positions agree with TRBD1. The junction had 9 bases not matched to a gene; V was cut back by 4 bases and J by 7 bases. The CDR3 contains 14 residues. The germline V gene has CDR1 GTSNPN and CDR2 SVGIG (reference sequence). CDR3 in DNA: TGTGCCTGGACAGGGGGCCCGTTGGGACAGCCCCAGCATTTT. Translated: CAWTGGPLGQPQHF.

The chain uses TRBV7-8 and TRBJ2-7, with no clear D. Germline assignment: CDR1 SGHVS and CDR2 FQNEAQ. CDR3 length equals 16 residues. V shed 5 bases and J shed 0 bases, with 17 bases lying between them. The CDR3 protein is CASSHARVLSSYEQYF. CDR3 coding DNA: TGTGCCAGCAGCCATGCAAGAGTCTTGAGCTCCTACGAGCAGTACTTC. Full variable domain (outside the CDR3, taken from reference TRBV7-8 and TRBJ2-7): GAGVSQSPRYKVAKRGQDVALRCDPISGHVSLFWYQQALGQGPEFLTYFQNEAQLDKSGLPSDRFFAERPEGSVSTLKIQRTQQEDSAVYLCASSHARVLSSYEQYFGPGTRLTVT.

The chain has TRBV5-8 and TRBJ1-2, with TRBD1 identical over 7 bases. The V gene's germline CDR1 is SGHTS and CDR2 YDEGEE. Trimming took 4 bases from V and 5 from J; bases not matched to a gene: 14. This CDR3 region has 16 residues. In DNA, the CDR3 is TGTGCCAGCAGCCCCTGGCGAGGGACAGTGATGTATGGCTACACCTTC. This encodes CASSPWRGTVMYGYTF.

The chain employs TRBV2 and TRBJ2-3; TRBD2 is a possible D gene (7 bases). The CDR3 contains 15 residues. V dropped 1 base and J dropped 6 bases, with 14 bases sitting between them. CDR1 is SNHLY, CDR2 FYNNEI, per germline. CDR3 nucleotides: TGTGCCAGCAGTGAAGGGACTAGAGGGGGGGATACGCAGTATTTT. As protein: CASSEGTRGGDTQYF.

This chain uses TRBV5-6 with TRBJ2-1, with D unclear. The V and J ends lost 0 bases and 0 bases respectively, with 4 bases between them. Per germline, CDR1 SGHDT and CDR2 YYEEEE. This CDR3 is 14 amino acids long. The CDR3 loop is CASSLVSSYNEQFF. CDR3 DNA sequence: TGTGCCAGCAGCTTGGTCAGCTCCTACAATGAGCAGTTCTTC.

This clone was picked up one time. The chain combines TRBV9 with TRBJ2-7; D remains ambiguous. This CDR3 region has 15 residues. CDR1 and CDR2 (germline): SGDLS, YYNGEE. V shed 0 bases and J shed 2 bases, with 12 bases lying between them. CDR3: CASSVAITSTYEQYF. The CDR3 coding sequence is TGTGCCAGCAGCGTAGCTATAACGTCTACCTACGAGCAGTACTTC.

The chain is built from TRBV18 and TRBJ2-5, with 11 bases that match TRBD2. The CDR3 has 16 amino acids. CDR1 and CDR2 from the germline V gene are KGHSH and LQKENI. The J segment lost 4 bases and the V segment lost 2 bases, leaving 6 bases of the junction unmatched. CDR3 sequence: CASSPASGGIGETQYF. The CDR3 nucleotides read TGTGCCAGCTCACCAGCTAGCGGGGGGATCGGAGAGACCCAGTACTTC.

The chain is built from TRBV28 and TRBJ1-1; D unclear. Germline loops: CDR1 MDHEN, CDR2 SYDVKM. The CDR3 loop spans 12 amino acids. V gave up 5 bases and J gave up 3 bases, with 7 bases separating them. This CDR3 is CASSQQYTEAFF. The CDR3, as DNA: TGTGCCAGCAGTCAACAGTACACTGAAGCTTTCTTT.

The V and J genes are TRBV6-1 and TRBJ2-2; a weak D match, TRBD2 (6 bases). V lost 8 bases to trimming and J lost 4 bases, with 17 bases between them. This CDR3 contains 15 residues. Germline lookup yields CDR1 MNHNS and CDR2 SASEGT. The CDR3 region is CASRAGFSSTGELFF. DNA for the CDR3: TGTGCCAGCCGCGCGGGGTTTTCGAGCACCGGGGAGCTGTTTTTT.

The chain is built from TRBV19 and TRBJ1-2, with TRBD1 matching over 8 bases. Per the germline V gene, CDR1 is LNHDA and CDR2 is SQIVND (reference sequence). This CDR3 comprises 13 residues. Unmatched junction bases numbered 5, after V lost 4 bases and J lost 7 bases. The CDR3 DNA reads TGTGCCAGTAGTACAGGGGGCGCGGCTGGCTACACCTTC. It yields the protein CASSTGGAAGYTF.

This chain connects TRBV5-4 to TRBJ2-1; a weak D match, TRBD2 (5 bases). The CDR3 has 14 residues. The V gene's germline CDR1 is SGHNT and CDR2 YYREEE (reference sequence). V lost 7 bases to trimming and J lost 3 bases, with 14 bases between them. The CDR3 DNA follows: TGTGCCAGCGGCCCAGCGGAACACTACAATGAGCAGTTCTTC. It encodes CASGPAEHYNEQFF. The full variable domain, its missing parts supplied by reference TRBV5-4 and TRBJ2-1, is ETGVTQSPTHLIKTRGQQVTLRCSSQSGHNTVSWYQQALGQGPQFIFQYYREEENGRGNFPPRFSGLQFPNYSSELNVNALELDDSALYLCASGPAEHYNEQFFGPGTRLTVL.

The rearrangement links TRBV9 to TRBJ2-5; D possibly corresponds to TRBD1 (5 bases). Trimming left V 4 bases short and J 14 bases short, with 18 bases between. Germline V lookup: CDR1 SGDLS, CDR2 YYNGEE. CDR3 length: 12 amino acids. In nucleotides, the CDR3 is TGTGCCAGCAGCAAGACAGCTTCCGACTTATACTTC. Its protein is CASSKTASDLYF.

The J gene is TRBJ1-1, the V gene TRBV11-2, with TRBD1 identical over 7 bases. The V gene end was trimmed by 8 bases and the J gene end by 7 bases; junction bases not matched to a gene: 4. This CDR3 has 11 residues. Looked up from germline, CDR1 is SGHAT and CDR2 is FQNNGV. This chain's CDR3 is CASGTAFEAFF. The CDR3 bases are TGTGCCAGCGGGACAGCTTTTGAAGCTTTCTTT.

V gene TRBV6-5 combines with J gene TRBJ2-6, with 9 bases aligning to TRBD1. V gave up 6 bases and J gave up 4 bases; unmatched junction bases: 4. The germline V gene encodes CDR1 MNHEY and CDR2 SVGAGI. There are 15 residues in the CDR3. The chain's CDR3 is CASSYRGPGANVLTF. CDR3 coding DNA: TGTGCCAGCAGCTACAGGGGGCCCGGGGCCAACGTCCTGACTTTC.

V gene TRBV4-1 combines with J gene TRBJ2-7, with 9 bases that match TRBD2. V trimming: 0 bases; J trimming: 5 bases; junction bases outside the gene matches: 26. The CDR3 is 22 residues long. Germline CDR1 reads MGHRA; CDR2 reads YSYEKL. As DNA, the CDR3 is TGCGCCAGCAGCCAAGAATACGGGGGGCAAGTGACTAGCGGCCCGGTAAAGGACGAGCAGTACTTC. Its translation: CASSQEYGGQVTSGPVKDEQYF.

Written as DNA, the CDR3 is TGCGCCAGCAGCCAAGCCGAAACACAGGGACCCAACACTGAAGCTTTCTTT. It codes for CASSQAETQGPNTEAFF. The gene calls are TRBV4-1 and TRBJ1-1; D perhaps matches TRBD1 (6 bases). This CDR3 spans 17 amino acids. V was clipped by 1 base and J by 2 bases, with 17 bases between them. Germline assignment: CDR1 MGHRA and CDR2 YSYEKL.

V usage is TRBV11-3 and J usage is TRBJ2-1, with unresolved D. The CDR3 loop spans 14 amino acids. Germline V gene lookup returns CDR1 SGHNT and CDR2 YENEEA. The ends were cut back, 1 base at V and 8 bases at J, with 12 bases in the middle. The CDR3, as DNA: TGTGCCAGCAGCTTAGTGTCTGGCGGTCATGAGCAGTTCTTC. Protein sequence: CASSLVSGGHEQFF.

J is TRBJ2-7 and V is TRBV5-1; tentative D call: TRBD2 (5 bases). The germline gives CDR1 SGHRS, CDR2 YFSETQ. The CDR3 has 13 amino acids. Trimming pared 4 bases from V and 6 bases from J, leaving 14 bases between. CDR3 protein: CASSANLALEQYF. The CDR3 DNA follows: TGCGCCAGCAGCGCAAATCTAGCACTCGAGCAGTACTTC.

In its sample, this clone was seen once. The V gene is TRBV6-1, the J gene TRBJ2-7; 10 bases map to TRBD2. The trim removed 2 bases at V and 7 bases at J, leaving 2 bases unmatched. The CDR3 spans 13 residues. Germline-derived CDR1 and CDR2 are MNHNS and SASEGT. The CDR3 region is CASSEQREGEQYF. The DNA for the CDR3 is TGTGCCAGCAGTGAACAGCGGGAGGGGGAGCAGTACTTC.

The chain combines TRBV27 with TRBJ1-1; maybe TRBD1 (6 bases). The CDR3 length is 14 residues. Between the trimmed V and J ends, which lost 4 bases and 8 bases, there was a span of 17 bases. The germline V gene encodes CDR1 MNHEY and CDR2 SMNVEV (reference sequence). CDR3 residues: CASSSSYQGTEAFF. The CDR3 DNA follows: TGTGCCAGCAGTTCGTCCTATCAGGGGACCGAAGCTTTCTTT.

The V gene is TRBV27, the J gene TRBJ1-2; D might be TRBD1 (5 bases). Germline-derived CDR1 and CDR2 are MNHEY and SMNVEV (reference sequence). The CDR3 runs to 12 residues. The V end was cut by 6 bases, the J end by 8 bases, with 13 bases between. The CDR3 loop is CASSTPGGGYTF. Written as DNA, the CDR3 is TGTGCCAGCAGCACCCCCGGGGGGGGCTACACCTTC.

This chain uses TRBV29-1 with TRBJ2-1; 7 bases match TRBD2. Germline CDR1 is SQVTM and CDR2 is ANQGSEA. The CDR3 spans 15 residues. Trimming cost V 7 bases and J 6 bases; bases outside gene matches: 15. The CDR3 DNA follows: TGCAGCGGGGGGGGGTTGGTAGCGGTGGGCAATGAGCAGTTCTTC. Its translation is CSGGGLVAVGNEQFF.

This clone was observed a few times. The V and J genes are TRBV2 and TRBJ2-7; D is ambiguous. V shed 7 bases and J shed 6 bases, with 13 bases lying between them. CDR3 length equals 12 residues. Germline CDR1 reads SNHLY; CDR2 reads FYNNEI. Here the CDR3 reads CASTPYLGEQYF. The CDR3 nucleotides read TGTGCCAGCACGCCGTACCTAGGCGAGCAGTACTTC. The full variable domain, in which reference TRBV2 and TRBJ2-7 provide the parts outside the CDR3, is EPEVTQTPSHQVTQMGQEVILRCVPISNHLYFYWYRQILGQKVEFLVSFYNNEISEKSEIFDDQFSVERPDGSNFTLKIRSTKLEDSAMYFCASTPYLGEQYFGPGTRLTVT.

The chain links TRBV5-1 to TRBJ2-2; D possibly corresponds to TRBD1 (6 bases). This CDR3 region has 15 residues. With 4 bases removed from V and 5 bases from J, the gap between germline ends came to 15 bases. Germline lookup yields CDR1 SGHRS and CDR2 YFSETQ. The CDR3 coding sequence is TGCGCCAGCAGCCAGGGAAATACAGGGACCGGGGAGCTGTTTTTT. This translates into CASSQGNTGTGELFF.

The sample holds one count of this clone. The rearrangement joins TRBV28 to TRBJ1-2, with 8 positions matching TRBD1. The length of the CDR3 is 15 residues. The V segment lost 7 bases and the J segment 8 bases; nucleotides outside the gene matches: 15. Germline-derived CDR1 and CDR2 are MDHEN and SYDVKM. In DNA, the CDR3 is TGTGCCAGCACCACCCCCCCGGGCAGGGGGCAGGGCTACACCTTC. Translating it yields CASTTPPGRGQGYTF.

CDR3 loop: CASSVGRSNEQFF. CDR3 sequence (DNA): TGTGCCAGCAGCGTAGGGAGATCCAATGAGCAGTTCTTC. The chain joins TRBV9 to TRBJ2-1; unclear D gene. The V end was cut by 0 bases, the J end by 6 bases, with 7 bases between. Germline assignment: CDR1 SGDLS and CDR2 YYNGEE. There are 13 residues in the CDR3.

The chain couples TRBV5-1 to TRBJ2-1; 8 nucleotides line up with TRBD1. Per germline, CDR1 SGHRS and CDR2 YFSETQ. The CDR3 is 13 amino acids. V lost 6 bases to trimming and J lost 4 bases; unmatched junction nucleotides: 3. The CDR3 here is CASTRGRYNEQFF. In nucleotides, the CDR3 is TGCGCCAGCACCAGGGGGCGATACAATGAGCAGTTCTTC.

This clone appeared a single time. The chain has TRBV2 and TRBJ1-2; D remains unclear. Deletions cut 8 bases from V and 8 bases from J, with 21 bases between. The CDR3 extends over 14 amino acids. The germline V gene encodes CDR1 SNHLY and CDR2 FYNNEI. The DNA of the CDR3 is TGTGCCAGCGCCCAAAGTCCAGTCTCTGGCGGCTACACCTTC. Protein product: CASAQSPVSGGYTF.

The chain couples TRBV2 to TRBJ2-2; possible D gene TRBD2, 6 bases. Germline CDR1 SNHLY, CDR2 FYNNEI. With 6 bases removed from V and 2 bases from J, the gap between germline ends came to 16 bases. The CDR3 has 16 amino acids. CDR3 in amino acids: CASRDLGGANTGELFF. The CDR3, as DNA: TGTGCCAGCAGAGATCTTGGAGGGGCTAACACCGGGGAGCTGTTTTTT.